Listed below are T cell receptor beta chains from one sample, sequenced in a study of regulatory T cells in long-lasting Graves disease. Via MiXCR, TCRdb re-called the multiplex PCR reads, giving one row per CDR3 protein. The sample holds roughly 530,000 distinct CDR3 sequences, 15% to 20% seen once. The same data also went into a second study, on T cells in Graves' hyperthyroidism and ophthalmopathy.

The sequencing used peripheral blood mononuclear cells (PBMCs), collected at new diagnosis, from a patient treated with antithyroid drugs. The receptors stem from a woman between 40 and 65 years old with Graves disease. Each CDR3 is given with its conserved first and last residue. The D gene is left open where the match is weak. Size is stated for part of the rows, as once, few or many counts, or as a class when the clone is expanded.

TRBV2,.,TRBJ2-6,few,CASIGNPGSGANVLTF,TGTGCCAGCATCGGAAATCCCGGCTCTGGGGCCAACGTCCTGACTTTC
TRBV29-1,.,TRBJ2-7,many,CSVRKGGSYEQYF,TGCAGCGTTAGAAAGGGGGGTTCCTACGAGCAGTACTTC
TRBV7-9,.,TRBJ2-3,few,CASSSGAQGVKYF,TGTGCCAGCAGCTCGGGGGCCCAGGGGGTAAAGTATTTT
TRBV19,TRBD1,TRBJ1-5,.,CASSIGARQGKHF,TGTGCCAGTAGTATTGGGGCTAGACAGGGAAAGCATTTT
TRBV14,.,TRBJ2-7,.,CASSQTLYEQYF,TGTGCCAGCAGCCAAACACTGTACGAGCAGTACTTC
TRBV5-1,.,TRBJ1-4,many,CASSLVGSSATNEKLFF,TGCGCCAGCAGCTTGGTGGGCAGTTCTGCAACTAATGAAAAACTGTTTTTT
TRBV7-9,.,TRBJ2-3,.,CASSPGTRPTDTQYF,TGTGCCAGCAGCCCCGGGACAAGACCCACAGATACGCAGTATTTT
TRBV6-2/TRBV6-3,.,TRBJ2-1,few,CATRGYNEQFF,TGTGCCACCCGGGGATACAATGAGCAGTTCTTC
TRBV24-1,TRBD2,TRBJ2-2,.,CATSDNSGSNTGELFF,TGTGCCACCAGTGACAATAGCGGGTCGAACACCGGGGAGCTGTTTTTT
TRBV9,TRBD2,TRBJ2-3,few,CASSGTSGGVDTQYF,TGTGCCAGCAGCGGGACTAGCGGGGGGGTAGATACGCAGTATTTT
TRBV18,.,TRBJ1-2,many,CASSPKAAGLYGYTF,TGTGCCAGCTCACCAAAGGCAGCAGGGCTATATGGCTACACCTTC
TRBV27,.,TRBJ1-1,few,CASSLMFPRGADGTEAFF,TGTGCCAGCAGTTTAATGTTTCCCAGGGGAGCGGACGGCACTGAAGCTTTCTTT
TRBV5-4,.,TRBJ1-2,many,CASSSREDYGYTF,TGTGCCAGCAGCTCTCGGGAGGACTATGGCTACACCTTC
TRBV14,TRBD2,TRBJ2-1,.,CASSQWLAAYNEQFF,TGTGCCAGCAGCCAGTGGCTAGCGGCCTACAATGAGCAGTTCTTC
TRBV11-2,.,TRBJ1-3,many,CASSPMGWRGYSGNTIYF,TGTGCCAGCAGCCCGATGGGATGGAGGGGATACTCTGGAAACACCATATATTTT
TRBV13,.,TRBJ2-5,.,CASSLGGQGHQYF,TGTGCCAGCAGCTTAGGGGGCCAGGGTCATCAGTACTTC
TRBV18,.,TRBJ1-3,many,CASSPNPTGNTIYF,TGTGCCAGCTCACCCAACCCGACTGGAAACACCATATATTTT
TRBV7-9,.,TRBJ2-5,few,CAGGVEETQYF,TGTGCCGGAGGGGTGGAAGAGACCCAGTACTTC
TRBV20-1,.,TRBJ1-2,many,CSARGSQGGDYGYTF,TGCAGTGCTAGAGGATCACAGGGAGGAGACTATGGCTACACCTTC
TRBV10-3,.,TRBJ2-2,.,CAITSGRIGTGELFF,TGTGCCATCACCTCGGGGAGAATCGGCACCGGGGAGCTGTTTTTT
TRBV4-1,TRBD2,TRBJ2-1,.,CASSRGLAGNNEQFF,TGCGCCAGCAGCCGGGGACTAGCGGGGAACAATGAGCAGTTCTTC
TRBV5-5,.,TRBJ1-3,.,CASSLAPQAATIYF,TGTGCCAGCAGCTTGGCCCCTCAGGCGGCCACCATATATTTT
TRBV28,.,TRBJ1-1,.,CASSTLRHSTEAFF,TGTGCCAGCAGTACCCTCCGACATAGCACTGAAGCTTTCTTT
TRBV19,.,TRBJ1-5,many,CASSKDTYDQPQHF,TGTGCCAGTAGTAAGGACACGTATGATCAGCCCCAGCATTTT
TRBV10-3,.,TRBJ2-7,many,CAISVDTKQYF,TGTGCCATCAGTGTGGACACAAAGCAGTACTTC
TRBV18,.,TRBJ1-4,many,CASSPHRLATNEKLFF,TGTGCCAGCTCACCACATAGGCTCGCAACTAATGAAAAACTGTTTTTT
TRBV6-9,.,TRBJ1-5,.,CASSYFSAGNQPQHF,TGTGCCAGCAGTTACTTTTCGGCAGGAAATCAGCCCCAGCATTTT
TRBV12-3/TRBV12-4,.,TRBJ2-3,many,CASSFSWPDTQYF,TGTGCCAGCAGTTTCAGTTGGCCAGATACGCAGTATTTT
TRBV12-3/TRBV12-4,.,TRBJ2-1,.,CASSKQIGGSEQFF,TGTGCCAGCAGCAAACAAATCGGGGGCAGTGAGCAGTTCTTC
TRBV20-1,.,TRBJ1-6,few,CSARETDDSPLHF,TGCAGTGCTAGAGAGACAGACGATTCACCCCTCCACTTT
TRBV29-1,TRBD1,TRBJ2-7,many,CSSARDRGYEQYF,TGCAGCTCTGCCCGGGACAGGGGCTACGAGCAGTACTTC
TRBV12-3/TRBV12-4,.,TRBJ1-2,many,CASSRDFYGYTF,TGTGCCAGCAGTCGGGATTTCTATGGCTACACCTTC
TRBV7-9,.,TRBJ1-6,many,CASSLAENSPLHF,TGTGCCAGCAGCTTAGCTGAGAATTCACCCCTCCACTTT
TRBV3-1,.,TRBJ1-2,.,CASSQEGGQHYGYTF,TGTGCCAGCAGCCAAGAGGGGGGGCAACACTATGGCTACACCTTC
TRBV28,TRBD1,TRBJ1-5,.,CASSGYRDRAASTQHF,TGTGCCAGCAGTGGATACCGGGACAGGGCCGCCTCAACCCAGCATTTT
TRBV9,TRBD2,TRBJ2-7,many,CASSATPASGLGEQYF,TGTGCCAGCAGCGCCACCCCCGCTAGCGGGCTGGGGGAGCAGTACTTC
TRBV19,TRBD2,TRBJ2-1,.,CASSIGLAGVNEQFF,TGTGCCAGTAGTATTGGACTAGCGGGGGTTAATGAGCAGTTCTTC
TRBV29-1,.,TRBJ1-1,many,CSVEEAVEAFF,TGCAGCGTTGAAGAGGCAGTGGAGGCTTTCTTT
TRBV6-1,TRBD1,TRBJ1-4,few,CASRPQGAANEKLFF,TGTGCCAGCCGCCCCCAGGGGGCAGCTAATGAAAAACTGTTTTTT